Listed here are 15 T cell receptor beta chains from one sample, sequenced in a study of T cells in women clearing cervical HPV infection. Generated by immunoSEQ multiplex PCR, the TCRdb table keeps only in-frame clones and is missing some. The listing contains some 20,000 clones. Sequencing used blood buffy coat. These receptors were obtained from a woman aged 18 to 75 with a cervical HPV16 infection that either progressed to CIN3+ or cleared (not recorded which).

A remark on this clone: Sequencing ends 3 residues short of the CDR3 end; the germline J gene provides the rest. The genes are TRBV7-2 and TRBJ2-5, with D perhaps matching TRBD1 (6 bases). Trimming pared 5 bases from V and 5 bases from J, leaving 15 bases between. The CDR3 spans 14 residues. CDR1 SGHTA and CDR2 FQGNSA come from the germline V gene. CDR3 DNA (partial): TGTGCCAGCAGCCTGAACAAGGGGGTTGAGACC. It is translated as CASSLNKGVET. Given in full, the CDR3 is CASSLNKGVETQYF.

Details on this clone: The missing CDR3 end, 3 residues past where the read stops, is filled in from the germline J gene. The rearrangement joins TRBV20-1 to TRBJ2-3; weak D call: TRBD2 (6 bases). The CDR3 runs 16 residues. CDR1 is DFQATT and CDR2 is SNEGSKA in the germline V gene (reference sequence). The DNA read from the CDR3 is TGCAGTGCTAGAGATAGTTTTGGGGGGACCCAAGAGACG. The encoded protein is CSARDSFGGTQET. The CDR3, in full, reads CSARDSFGGTQETQYF.

Worth noting for this clone: Read sequence stops 3 residues before the CDR3 end, and the germline J gene provides the missing end. Additional DNA sequences in this sample encode the identical CDR3. The J gene is TRBJ2-2, the V gene TRBV19; the D gene is possibly TRBD2 (6 bases). The CDR3 has 14 amino acids. CDR1 is LNHDA and CDR2 is SQIVND in the germline V gene (reference sequence). The CDR3: CASSVGGNNSPLFF. The covered CDR3 bases are TGTGCCAGTAGCGTCGGGGGTAATAATTCACCG.

For this clone: The read halts 3 residues ahead of the CDR3 end, with the missing end drawn from the germline J gene. The chain has TRBV5-1 and TRBJ2-2; 8 nucleotides match TRBD1. The CDR3 length is 13 residues. Looked up from germline, CDR1 is SGHRS and CDR2 is YFSETQ. J was trimmed by 10 bases and V by 0 bases; bases with no gene match: 2. The sequenced part of the CDR3 DNA is TGCGCCAGCAGCTTGGCGGACAGGGTGGAG. Amino acid sequence: CASSLADRVE. From start to end, the CDR3 is CASSLADRVELFF.

A note on this clone: The read ends 3 residues before the CDR3 terminus; that terminus is restored from the germline J gene. The chain employs TRBV5-1 and TRBJ1-2, with D possibly being TRBD1 (5 bases). The CDR3 sequence is 14 residues long. Germline V lookup: CDR1 SGHRS, CDR2 YFSETQ. CDR3 in amino acids: CASSQGLVADTYTF. The CDR3 DNA, read in part, is TGCGCCAGCAGCCAGGGACTAGTAGCAGATACC.

On this clone: The sequenced fragment ends 3 residues before the CDR3 boundary, so the rest is inferred from the germline J gene. The V and J genes are TRBV20-1 and TRBJ1-6, with 7 nucleotides matching TRBD1. With 5 bases clipped from V and 7 bases from J, the junction kept 5 bases outside the gene matches. The CDR3 runs to 13 residues. Per the germline V gene, CDR1 is DFQATT and CDR2 is SNEGSKA (reference sequence). CDR3 residues: CSASTGTNSPLHF. The part of the CDR3 DNA that was read is TGCAGTGCTTCGACAGGGACCAATTCACCC.

A word on this clone: Read coverage stops 3 residues before the CDR3 terminus; the germline J gene supplies the remainder. The chain is built from TRBV6-1 and TRBJ2-6, with D uncertain. This CDR3 has 18 amino acids. The germline V gene encodes CDR1 MNHNS and CDR2 SASEGT. The V end lost 2 bases, the J end lost 4 bases, and 18 bases lay between the germline ends. The CDR3 bases that were read are TGTGCCAGCAGTGAAAGCGCAGTCCCCCAGTGGGGGGCCAACGTC. It translates to CASSESAVPQWGANV. The full CDR3 reads CASSESAVPQWGANVLTF.

The CDR3 DNA, read in part, is TGTGCCAGCAGCCAAGATCCCCGGTGGCGGAATCCTGAAAAG. It encodes CASSQDPRWRNPEK. The complete CDR3 protein is CASSQDPRWRNPEKLFF. The rearrangement links TRBV14 to TRBJ2-2; D gene ambiguous. Sequencing ends 3 residues short of the CDR3 end; the germline J gene provides the rest. The CDR3 is made up of 17 amino acids. CDR1 SGHDN and CDR2 FVKESK come from the germline V gene.

Concerning this clone itself: The missing CDR3 end, 3 residues past where the read stops, is filled in from the germline J gene. The chain uses TRBV18 and TRBJ2-3; TRBD2 matches 8 bases. The V gene's germline CDR1 is KGHSH and CDR2 LQKENI. This CDR3 region has 16 residues. CDR3 region: CASSPRAGGTQETQYF. CDR3 DNA, as far as it was read: TGTGCCAGCTCACCACGGGCGGGGGGAACTCAAGAGACG.

Note on this clone: The DNA ends 3 residues before the CDR3 does, and the rest of the CDR3 is filled in from the germline J gene. The chain joins TRBV29-1 to TRBJ1-1; 10 bases are shared with TRBD1. CDR3 length: 13 residues. The germline V gene encodes CDR1 SQVTM and CDR2 ANQGSEA. Germline trimming cut 1 base from V and 5 bases from J; bases unmatched to any gene: 1. The CDR3 region is CSVEGGQGTEAFF. CDR3 DNA, as far as it was read: TGCAGCGTTGAAGGGGGACAGGGGACTGAA.

In regard to this clone: The read gets to within 3 residues of the CDR3 end, and the germline J gene fills in the rest. This chain links TRBV7-3 with TRBJ2-1; 11 positions match TRBD2. The CDR3 sequence is 15 residues long. Germline V lookup: CDR1 SGHTA, CDR2 FQGTGA. The trim removed 5 bases at V and 4 bases at J, leaving 4 bases unmatched. CDR3: CASSDTSGGYNEQFF. The sequenced CDR3 bases are TGTGCCAGCAGCGACACTAGCGGGGGATACAATGAG.

With regard to this clone: The CDR3 is cut off 3 residues early in the read; its end comes from the germline J gene. V and J are TRBV5-4 and TRBJ1-3; D is unresolved. Germline V gives CDR1 SGHNT, CDR2 YYREEE (reference sequence). The V end was cut by 0 bases, the J end by 0 bases, with 7 bases between. This CDR3 is 15 amino acids long. CDR3 sequence: CASSLGSTSGNTIYF. CDR3 bases read: TGTGCCAGCAGCTTGGGTAGCACCTCTGGAAACACC.

On this clone itself: The read is 3 residues too short to cover the CDR3 end, so that end is filled in from the germline J gene. The rearrangement uses TRBV10-3 and TRBJ1-5; D is unresolved. The germline CDR1 and CDR2 sequences are ENHRY and SYGVKD. Trimming took off 4 bases at V and 0 bases at J, with 10 bases between the two ends. This CDR3 has 15 residues. This CDR3 reads CAISGGSDSNQPQHF. CDR3 DNA (partial): TGTGCCATCAGTGGTGGTTCAGATAGCAATCAGCCC.

To note about this clone: The read comes to an end 3 residues before the CDR3 does, leaving the germline J gene to fill in the end. The chain uses TRBV28 and TRBJ2-7; 11 bases agree with TRBD1. From germline, CDR1 is MDHEN and CDR2 SYDVKM. V lost 5 bases to trimming and J lost 3 bases; unmatched junction nucleotides: 3. The CDR3 has 14 residues. The sequenced CDR3 bases are TGTGCCAGCAGTGGGACAGGGGGTGGCTACGAG. Protein sequence: CASSGTGGGYE. The entire CDR3 reads CASSGTGGGYEQYF.

Worth noting for this clone: The read finishes 3 residues shy of the CDR3 end, and the germline J gene is used to complete it. This chain uses TRBV7-3 with TRBJ2-2, with TRBD2 as a possible D gene (6 bases). Per the germline V gene, CDR1 is SGHTA and CDR2 is FQGTGA. The CDR3 runs 16 residues. CDR3 DNA (partial): TGTGCCAGCAGCCCGGGCCAGGGAGGTGGGGCCAACGTG. Residues: CASSPGQGGGANV. The full CDR3 protein is CASSPGQGGGANVLFF.